This passage covers 5 T cell receptor beta chains from one sample sequenced in a study of blood T cell repertoires in COVID-19. Profiled with immunoSEQ multiplex PCR; TCRdb holds only in-frame clones, not every one. The repertoire holds about 52,000 clones, with roughly 87% as singletons. Material for sequencing was peripheral blood. The receptors originated from a human donor in a cohort sampled during active COVID-19.

The rearrangement uses TRBV15 and TRBJ2-7, with D unclear. The CDR3 contains 11 residues. The germline CDR1 and CDR2 sequences are LNHNV and YYDKDF (reference sequence). The V end was cut by 3 bases, the J end by 4 bases, with 4 bases between. Here the CDR3 reads CATSSLYEQYF. Written as DNA, the CDR3 is TGTGCCACCAGCAGCCTTTACGAGCAGTACTTC.

CDR3 loop: CASTVGQGHFYEQYF. CDR3 nucleotide sequence: TGTGCCAGCACGGTGGGACAGGGTCACTTCTACGAGCAGTACTTC. The chain has TRBV6-6 and TRBJ2-7; TRBD1 matches at 9 bases. Germline V gene sequence: CDR1 MNHNY, CDR2 SVGAGI (reference sequence). The ends lost 7 bases at V and 3 bases at J; junction bases unmatched: 10. This CDR3 spans 15 amino acids.

This clone was seen once. This chain connects TRBV20-1 to TRBJ1-1; a weak D match, TRBD1 (6 bases). The CDR3 is 11 amino acids. The V gene lost 7 bases and the J gene lost 4 bases, with 10 bases spanning the gap. In germline, CDR1 is DFQATT, CDR2 SNEGSKA (reference sequence). The CDR3 is CSGWGRTEAFF. The CDR3 nucleotides are TGCAGTGGGTGGGGGCGCACTGAAGCTTTCTTT.

This chain uses TRBV6-2 or TRBV6-3 with TRBJ2-5, with a weak D call TRBD2 (6 bases). Trimming pared 4 bases from V and 5 bases from J, leaving 17 bases between. Germline values: CDR1 MNHEY, CDR2 SVGEGT. The CDR3 runs 15 residues. The CDR3 DNA reads TGTGCCAGCAGTTTTTGGCGGGGAGGAGTGGAGACCCAGTACTTC. Amino acid sequence: CASSFWRGGVETQYF.

This clone was recorded once. The chain joins TRBV19 to TRBJ2-1; D uncertain. The V end lost 5 bases, the J end lost 9 bases, and 20 bases lay between the germline ends. Germline V gene lookup returns CDR1 LNHDA and CDR2 SQIVND (reference sequence). There are 15 residues in the CDR3. The CDR3 protein is CASSPGQRFPPEQFF. The CDR3 nucleotides are TGTGCCAGTAGTCCTGGCCAGAGGTTCCCACCTGAGCAGTTCTTC.